What follows are 32 T cell receptor beta chains derived from one specimen sequenced in a study of regulatory T cells in long-lasting Graves disease. The time point: persistent/refractory GD, antithyroid drugs over 5 years with positive TRAb. From PBMCs, RNA was extracted and then used to make the TCR library. Researchers made TCR beta libraries by using iRepertoire HTBI primers and running Arm-PCR on CDR3 regions. TCRdb used MiXCR to reprocess the multiplex PCR reads, holding one entry per CDR3 protein. The sample contains approximately 500,000 distinct CDR3 sequences, about 22% of which appear only once. The sequences come from peripheral blood mononuclear cells (PBMCs), collected when the disease was refractory, from a patient treated with antithyroid drugs. The receptors derive from a female donor with Graves disease.

About this clonotype itself: One junction end does not reproduce the germline sequence, and a read error may be involved. This chain joins TRBV27 and TRBJ2-5, with 11 bases fitting TRBD2. Germline lookup yields CDR1 MNHEY and CDR2 SMNVEV (reference sequence). CDR3 length: 16 amino acids. CDR3 loop: CASSNYRGLAEEAQYF. CDR3 nucleotides: TGTGCCAGCAGTAACTACCGGGGACTAGCGGAAGAGGCCCAGTACTTC.

In its sample, this clonotype was seen many times. This chain connects TRBV29-1 to TRBJ1-2; 8 bases map to TRBD1. V lost 1 base to trimming and J lost 6 bases; unmatched junction nucleotides: 4. Germline V gene data show CDR1 as SQVTM and CDR2 as ANQGSEA. The CDR3 is 13 amino acids. CDR3 bases: TGCAGCGTTGAAGCCCCGACAGGGGATGGCTACACCTTC. Translated: CSVEAPTGDGYTF.

The count of this clonotype is one. The gene calls are TRBV14 and TRBJ1-2; the D gene is possibly TRBD1 (6 bases). The CDR3 totals 14 residues. Germline CDR1 SGHDN, CDR2 FVKESK. V shed 4 bases and J shed 8 bases, with 17 bases lying between them. The CDR3 spells CASSPTQTGSGYTF. The CDR3 region has the DNA TGTGCCAGCAGCCCGACACAGACAGGATCCGGCTACACCTTC. Supplemented by reference TRBV14 and TRBJ1-2, the full variable domain reads EAGVTQFPSHSVIEKGQTVTLRCDPISGHDNLYWYRRVMGKEIKFLLHFVKESKQDESGMPNNRFLAERTGGTYSTLKVQPAELEDSGVYFCASSPTQTGSGYTFGSGTRLTVV.

In its sample, this clonotype was seen many times. This rearrangement joins TRBV6-5 to TRBJ1-4; D is undetermined. Germline CDR1 MNHEY, CDR2 SVGAGI. V lost 4 bases, J lost 3 bases, and 12 bases lay in between. This CDR3 spans 15 amino acids. The CDR3, as DNA: TGTGCCAGCAGTTGGGGATCGGCGGCTAATGAAAAACTGTTTTTT. The encoded protein is CASSWGSAANEKLFF.

This clonotype was counted many times. The rearrangement uses TRBV12-3 or TRBV12-4 and TRBJ1-6, with D possibly being TRBD1 (6 bases). V gave up 2 bases and J gave up 5 bases, with 13 bases separating them. The CDR3 length is 16 residues. The CDR3 DNA reads as TGTGCCAGCAGTTTATTCCCGGGACAAGATAATTCACCCCTCCACTTT. Protein product: CASSLFPGQDNSPLHF.

This chain joins TRBV6-1 and TRBJ2-2; no clear D. The V end was cut by 3 bases, the J end by 7 bases, with 12 bases between. CDR1 and CDR2 (germline): MNHNS, SASEGT. This CDR3 spans 14 amino acids. The CDR3 is CASSETAWIGELFF. Here the CDR3 DNA reads TGTGCCAGCAGTGAGACCGCTTGGATCGGGGAGCTGTTTTTT.

On this clonotype: A read error may explain this, as a much larger clone is one base away. The chain has TRBV20-1 and TRBJ1-1; TRBD1 matches at 10 bases. Germline loops: CDR1 DFQATT, CDR2 SNEGSKA (reference sequence). The CDR3 sequence is 16 residues long. With V trimmed by 4 bases and J by 3 bases, 11 bases remained unmatched. In DNA form, the CDR3 reads TGCAGTGCTAAAGTAAGCGGGACAGGGGCAGACACTGAAGCTTTCTTT. This gives the protein CSAKVSGTGADTEAFF.

The V gene is TRBV6-2 or TRBV6-3, the J gene TRBJ2-3; TRBD1 agrees at 9 bases. Trimming removed 8 bases from V and 3 bases from J; junction bases left unmatched: 12. Germline CDR1 is MNHEY and CDR2 is SVGEGT. This CDR3 is 16 amino acids long. CDR3: CASSTGTGFRTDTQYF. The CDR3 DNA follows: TGTGCCAGCTCAACCGGGACAGGGTTTCGTACAGATACGCAGTATTTT.

This clonotype appeared many times. V is TRBV7-9 and J is TRBJ2-7; 7 bases are a match to TRBD1. Unmatched junction bases numbered 12, after V lost 4 bases and J lost 6 bases. Germline-derived CDR1 and CDR2 are SEHNR and FQNEAQ (reference sequence). CDR3 length: 15 amino acids. CDR3 in amino acids: CASSSPGPSGGEQYF. The DNA of the CDR3 is TGTGCCAGCAGCTCCCCCGGGCCCTCAGGGGGCGAGCAGTACTTC.

This chain uses TRBV20-1 with TRBJ2-3, with TRBD2 identical over 11 bases. The germline CDR1 and CDR2 sequences are DFQATT and SNEGSKA (reference sequence). The CDR3 runs to 16 residues. V gave up 0 bases and J gave up 7 bases; unmatched junction bases: 9. The CDR3 region has the DNA TGCAGTGCTAGAGATAGCCTAGCGGGGGGACCTTATACGCAGTATTTT. This sequence encodes CSARDSLAGGPYTQYF.

The V gene is TRBV7-8, the J gene TRBJ1-1; D gene unclear. V was shortened by 6 bases and J by 2 bases, with 10 bases between the two germline ends. CDR1 is SGHVS and CDR2 is FQNEAQ in the germline V gene. This CDR3 has 13 amino acids. The CDR3 loop is CASSLFSNTEAFF. CDR3 bases: TGTGCCAGCAGTTTATTTTCTAACACTGAAGCTTTCTTT.

This chain uses TRBV6-2 or TRBV6-3 with TRBJ2-5; 7 bases agree with TRBD2. This CDR3 has 17 residues. Trimming at V came to 2 bases and at J to 5 bases, leaving 14 bases not matched to a gene. Germline CDR1 and CDR2: MNHEY and SVGEGT. CDR3 protein: CASSYRTGLLAGETQYF. The CDR3 DNA follows: TGTGCCAGCAGTTACCGGACGGGACTACTAGCAGGCGAGACCCAGTACTTC.

Only a few counts were recorded for this clonotype. This chain links TRBV10-3 with TRBJ1-6; D call uncertain. The CDR3 is 12 residues long. Trimming took 10 bases from V and 7 from J, leaving 11 bases between them. CDR1 is ENHRY and CDR2 is SYGVKD in the germline V gene. CDR3 region: CATETGNSPLHF. Written as DNA, the CDR3 is TGTGCCACCGAGACTGGGAATTCACCCCTCCACTTT.

The chain is built from TRBV29-1 and TRBJ1-1, with D possibly TRBD1 on 6 matching bases. This CDR3 comprises 11 residues. V was trimmed by 6 bases and J by 7 bases, leaving 12 bases between them. The V gene's germline CDR1 is SQVTM and CDR2 ANQGSEA. The DNA for the CDR3 is TGCAGCGTCCTCGGGACATTTGAAGCTTTCTTT. Translating gives CSVLGTFEAFF. Full variable domain (missing parts from reference TRBV29-1 and TRBJ1-1): SAVISQKPSRDICQRGTSLTIQCQVDSQVTMMFWYRQQPGQSLTLIATANQGSEATYESGFVIDKFPISRPNLTFSTLTVSNMSPEDSSIYLCSVLGTFEAFFGQGTRLTVV.

The sample holds a few counts of this clonotype. The CDR3 loop reads CAWSEREAFF. The CDR3 nucleotides read TGTGCCTGGAGTGAAAGGGAAGCTTTCTTT. The rearrangement uses TRBV30 and TRBJ1-1; D ambiguous. The length of the CDR3 is 10 residues. The germline gives CDR1 GTSNPN, CDR2 SVGIG (reference sequence). V was trimmed by 1 base and J by 8 bases, leaving 5 bases between them.

This chain uses TRBV5-1 with TRBJ2-1, with D hard to call. CDR3 length equals 11 residues. Germline CDR1 reads SGHRS; CDR2 reads YFSETQ. Trimming shortened V by 1 base and J by 9 bases, and 5 bases separated the two germline ends. The CDR3 sequence is CASSLMVEQFF. CDR3 coding DNA: TGCGCCAGCAGCTTGATGGTTGAGCAGTTCTTC.

The rearrangement uses TRBV13 and TRBJ2-2, with D perhaps TRBD1 (6 bases). The V end was cut by 3 bases, the J end by 3 bases, with 11 bases between. Germline CDR1 is PRHDT and CDR2 is FYEKMQ (reference sequence). The CDR3 totals 15 residues. The CDR3: CASSFPEGDTGELFF. The CDR3 nucleotides read TGTGCCAGCAGCTTCCCTGAGGGGGACACCGGGGAGCTGTTTTTT.

This clonotype was detected many times. V and J are TRBV12-3 or TRBV12-4 and TRBJ1-4, with 8 bases matching TRBD1. This CDR3 comprises 14 residues. J gave up 7 bases and V 2 bases, and 3 bases lay outside the gene matches. The CDR3 sequence: CASSLRTGREKLFF. CDR3 DNA: TGTGCCAGCAGTTTAAGGACAGGGCGTGAAAAACTGTTTTTT.

This clonotype was seen ten or more times. This sequence joins TRBV20-1 and TRBJ2-6; 10 nucleotides match TRBD2. Germline lookup yields CDR1 DFQATT and CDR2 SNEGSKA (reference sequence). The ends lost 5 bases at V and 0 bases at J; junction bases unmatched: 4. The CDR3 has 16 residues. CDR3 sequence reads: CSAYSGGFSGANVLTF. The CDR3 DNA is TGCAGTGCTTATAGCGGGGGGTTCTCTGGGGCCAACGTCCTGACTTTC.

There are a few counts of this clonotype. CDR3 sequence reads: CATSDPSGSNTGELFF. The CDR3 nucleotides read TGTGCCACCAGTGATCCGAGCGGGAGTAACACCGGGGAGCTGTTTTTT. The V and J genes are TRBV24-1 and TRBJ2-2, with 8 bases fitting TRBD2. CDR3 size: 16 residues. Germline CDR1 and CDR2: KGHDR and SFDVKD. V lost 3 bases, J lost 2 bases, and 4 bases stayed unmatched.

This clonotype was picked up a small number of times. The V and J genes are TRBV10-3 and TRBJ1-6; no definite D call. Looked up from germline, CDR1 is ENHRY and CDR2 is SYGVKD. V lost 7 bases and J 5 bases, leaving 12 bases between the germline ends. The CDR3 covers 14 residues. The CDR3 region is CAITETLNNSPLHF. In DNA form, the CDR3 reads TGTGCCATCACGGAGACACTTAATAATTCACCCCTCCACTTT.

At least ten counts were recorded for this clonotype. The gene calls are TRBV28 and TRBJ2-7; tentatively, D is TRBD1 (5 bases). Trimming shortened V by 2 bases and J by 5 bases, and 10 bases separated the two germline ends. Per germline, CDR1 MDHEN and CDR2 SYDVKM. The CDR3 has 13 amino acids. Written as DNA, the CDR3 is TGTGCCAGCAGTTTAATTCAGGGTAACGAGCAGTACTTC. Protein product: CASSLIQGNEQYF.

V is TRBV20-1 and J is TRBJ1-4; D ambiguous. The CDR3 is 15 amino acids. Germline CDR1 and CDR2: DFQATT and SNEGSKA (reference sequence). V dropped 0 bases and J dropped 6 bases, with 14 bases sitting between them. Here the CDR3 reads CSAREALLQDEKLFF. In DNA form, the CDR3 reads TGCAGTGCTAGAGAGGCTTTACTTCAAGATGAAAAACTGTTTTTT.

The chain combines TRBV10-1 with TRBJ2-5; 13 bases match TRBD2. The CDR3 has 15 residues. Germline V gene data show CDR1 as WNHNN and CDR2 as SYGVQD (reference sequence). V trimming: 7 bases; J trimming: 3 bases; junction bases outside the gene matches: 5. CDR3 residues: CASNSGLAGEETQYF. CDR3 coding DNA: TGCGCCAGCAACTCAGGACTAGCGGGGGAAGAGACCCAGTACTTC.

This rearrangement joins TRBV30 to TRBJ2-6; TRBD2 is a possible D gene (5 bases). The CDR3 consists of 14 residues. Germline CDR1 is GTSNPN and CDR2 is SVGIG (reference sequence). Deletions cut 1 base from V and 2 bases from J, with 6 bases between. CDR3 DNA sequence: TGTGCCTGGAGTGCCGGGGCTGGGGCCAACGTCCTGACTTTC. Its translation: CAWSAGAGANVLTF.

This clonotype turned up a few times. The chain combines TRBV5-1 with TRBJ1-3; 8 bases are shared with TRBD1. CDR1 is SGHRS, CDR2 YFSETQ, per germline. The CDR3 spans 18 residues. With 0 bases clipped from V and 2 bases from J, the junction kept 10 bases outside the gene matches. Here the CDR3 reads CASSLDQGATLTGNTIYF. The CDR3 nucleotides read TGCGCCAGCAGCTTGGATCAGGGGGCAACTCTAACTGGAAACACCATATATTTT.

The sample holds a few counts of this clonotype. The rearrangement uses TRBV5-1 and TRBJ1-6, with 8 bases lining up with TRBD1. Per germline, CDR1 SGHRS and CDR2 YFSETQ. This CDR3 region has 14 residues. The V gene end was trimmed by 4 bases and the J gene end by 10 bases; junction bases not matched to a gene: 7. Here the CDR3 reads CASSMDRVGSPLHF. In nucleotides, the CDR3 is TGCGCCAGCAGCATGGACAGGGTGGGCTCACCCCTCCACTTT.

This chain joins TRBV15 and TRBJ2-3; 11 bases map to TRBD2. Germline V gene sequence: CDR1 LNHNV, CDR2 YYDKDF (reference sequence). The CDR3 extends over 12 amino acids. V dropped 5 bases and J dropped 10; count of bases not matched to a gene: 2. The CDR3 here is CATSSGLAAQYF. In nucleotides, the CDR3 is TGTGCCACCAGCTCGGGACTAGCGGCGCAGTATTTT.

The sample holds many counts of this clonotype. The V call is TRBV15, the J call TRBJ2-5; 10 bases are shared with TRBD2. Per germline, CDR1 LNHNV and CDR2 YYDKDF (reference sequence). Trimming at V came to 1 base and at J to 2 bases, leaving 7 bases not matched to a gene. The CDR3 spans 17 residues. CDR3 sequence (DNA): TGTGCCACCAGCAGAGCTCTAAGGACTAGCGGACAAGAGACCCAGTACTTC. It yields the protein CATSRALRTSGQETQYF.

As regards this clonotype: A read error is possible here, since a much larger clone lies one base away. The CDR3 carries no conserved terminal phenylalanine or tryptophan, so it likely arises from a read error. J is TRBJ2-7 and V is TRBV7-2; no definite D call. Germline V gene data show CDR1 as SGHTA and CDR2 as FQGNSA. The CDR3 length is 12 residues. V lost 1 base and J 4 bases, leaving 5 bases between the germline ends. The CDR3 DNA reads as TGTGCCAGCAGCTTAGGGATGTACGAGCAGTACTCC. Translated: CASSLGMYEQYS.

This clonotype was counted ten times or more. V is TRBV11-2 and J is TRBJ1-4; TRBD1 is a possible D gene (6 bases). The CDR3 consists of 16 residues. The V and J ends lost 6 bases and 7 bases respectively, with 21 bases between them. Looked up from germline, CDR1 is SGHAT and CDR2 is FQNNGV. The DNA for the CDR3 is TGTGCCAGCAGGAGAGGAGGGGGAGGATCCCTTGAAAAACTGTTTTTT. It codes for CASRRGGGGSLEKLFF. Filled out from reference TRBV11-2 and TRBJ1-4, the complete variable domain reads EAGVAQSPRYKIIEKRQSVAFWCNPISGHATLYWYQQILGQGPKLLIQFQNNGVVDDSQLPKDRFSAERLKGVDSTLKIQPAKLEDSAVYLCASRRGGGGSLEKLFFGSGTQLSVL.

There are many counts of this clonotype. The chain couples TRBV6-1 to TRBJ2-5; 10 positions agree with TRBD2. The CDR3 has 15 residues. J was trimmed by 4 bases and V by 7 bases; bases with no gene match: 9. Germline lookup yields CDR1 MNHNS and CDR2 SASEGT. CDR3 in amino acids: CASKEAGGPTETQYF. For the CDR3, the DNA is TGTGCCAGCAAAGAAGCGGGAGGGCCGACAGAGACCCAGTACTTC.